These T cell receptor beta chains were read from a single sample in a study of regulatory T cells in long-lasting Graves disease. TCRdb reprocessed the multiplex PCR reads via MiXCR and lists one record per CDR3 protein. This table has a few hundred thousand distinct CDR3 sequences, 15% appearing once. This same sample was also taken into another study, of T cells in Graves' hyperthyroidism and ophthalmopathy.

Specimen: peripheral blood mononuclear cells (PBMCs), collected at new diagnosis, from a patient treated with antithyroid drugs. Receptors originate from a middle-aged woman with Graves disease. The CDR3 runs from the conserved cysteine through the conserved F or W. The D gene is left open where the match is weak. Size is omitted from some rows. Given values are once, few, many or a class for expanded clones.

many	NA	TRBV20-1	TRBJ2-7	TGCAGTGCTAGGGAGTCGGGTGGGCAAGTCTACGAGCAGTACTTC	CSARESGGQVYEQYF
many	TRBD2	TRBV20-1	TRBJ2-1	TGCAGTGCTACGAGCGGGAGGGAATACAATGAGCAGTTCTTC	CSATSGREYNEQFF
few	NA	TRBV3-1	TRBJ2-3	TGTGCCAGCGGCGGTTCCCATATGAGCACAGATACGCAGTATTTT	CASGGSHMSTDTQYF
NA	NA	TRBV3-1	TRBJ2-7	TGTGCCAGCAGCCAAGCGGGCAGTCCCTACGAGCAGTACTTC	CASSQAGSPYEQYF
many	TRBD2	TRBV20-1	TRBJ2-7	TGCAGTGCTAGAGTAAGCGGGAGGGCTCCGGACGAGCAGTACTTC	CSARVSGRAPDEQYF
many	NA	TRBV11-3	TRBJ2-3	TGTGCCAGCAGGGACTTTCGCACAGATACGCAGTATTTT	CASRDFRTDTQYF
NA	NA	TRBV12-3/TRBV12-4	TRBJ1-2	TGTGCCAGCAGCGCCGGGACAGGCTACACCTTC	CASSAGTGYTF
many	NA	TRBV28	TRBJ2-7	TGTGCCAGCGCCGGGGACGGAACCTACGAGCAGTACTTC	CASAGDGTYEQYF
NA	NA	TRBV7-2	TRBJ2-2	TGTGCCAGCAGCTTAGTTGGTAGCGGAATGGGCGGGGAGCTGTTTTTT	CASSLVGSGMGGELFF
NA	NA	TRBV6-1	TRBJ2-1	TGTGCCAGCAGGAGGAGAAGGGCCTACAATGAGCAGTTCTTC	CASRRRRAYNEQFF
many	NA	TRBV13	TRBJ1-1	TGTGCCAGCAGGTTGATGAACACTGAAGCTTTCTTT	CASRLMNTEAFF
NA	TRBD1	TRBV18	TRBJ2-5	TGTGCCAGCTCACCCAAGGACAGGGTACAAGAGACCCAGTACTTC	CASSPKDRVQETQYF
many	NA	TRBV7-3	TRBJ1-2	TGTGCCAGCGGAGGCGAGGAAGGCTACACCTTC	CASGGEEGYTF
NA	TRBD2	TRBV30	TRBJ2-2	TGTGCCTGGAATCCTAGCGGGACAACCACCGGGGAGCTGTTTTTT	CAWNPSGTTTGELFF
NA	NA	TRBV6-2/TRBV6-3	TRBJ2-1	TGTGCCAGCCGGTTCATCGGGGACATCTCCTACAATGAGCAGTTCTTC	CASRFIGDISYNEQFF
many	NA	TRBV30	TRBJ1-5	TGTGCCTGGAGTGGGGATAGCAATCAGCCCCAGCATTTT	CAWSGDSNQPQHF
many	TRBD2	TRBV2	TRBJ2-7	TGTGCCAGCGGGACTAGCGGGAGGAGCTCCTACGAGCAGTACTTC	CASGTSGRSSYEQYF
many	NA	TRBV3-1	TRBJ2-3	TGTGCCAGCAGCCAGGCGGGACTTGGCACAGATACGCAGTATTTT	CASSQAGLGTDTQYF
many	NA	TRBV2	TRBJ2-1	TGTGCCAGCAGTGAGATTCCCGGAAACAATGAGCAGTTCTTC	CASSEIPGNNEQFF
many	NA	TRBV28	TRBJ1-4	TGTGCCAGCAGTTTAGTTGGGGCCGGAGGGAAACTGTTTTTT	CASSLVGAGGKLFF
many	NA	TRBV24-1	TRBJ1-1	TGTGCCACCAGTGGAGGGATGAACACTGAAGCTTTCTTT	CATSGGMNTEAFF
NA	TRBD2	TRBV10-3	TRBJ2-1	TGTGCCATCAGTGAGCCCGGGGGGGGGGATGAGCAGTTCTTC	CAISEPGGGDEQFF
many	NA	TRBV11-3	TRBJ1-5	TGTGCCAGCAGCCCTAGACTCGGGCAGCCCCAGCATTTT	CASSPRLGQPQHF
many	NA	TRBV28	TRBJ2-7	TGTGCCAGCAGTTCCTTGACAGCAAGCTCCTACGAGCAGTACTTC	CASSSLTASSYEQYF
many	NA	TRBV11-3	TRBJ2-7	TGTGCCAGCAGCTTAAGCAACTCCTACGAGCAGTACTTC	CASSLSNSYEQYF
many	TRBD2	TRBV7-9	TRBJ2-1	TGTGCCAGCAGCATAGGAGGACTAGCTGATGAGCAGTTCTTC	CASSIGGLADEQFF
few	NA	TRBV4-3	TRBJ2-7	TGCGCCAGCAGCCAAGATTATAGCGGTGGGGGCTACGAGCAGTACTTC	CASSQDYSGGGYEQYF
many	NA	TRBV7-9	TRBJ2-2	TGTGCCAGCAGCTCCAGGGTAGCGGCCACGAACACCGGGGAGCTGTTTTTT	CASSSRVAATNTGELFF
many	NA	TRBV12-3/TRBV12-4	TRBJ2-6	TGTGCCAGCAGTTTAAGATTTGGAGCCAACGTCCTGACTTTC	CASSLRFGANVLTF
many	TRBD2	TRBV27	TRBJ2-7	TGTGCCAGCAGCCCAAGCGGGAGTTTCGGCGAGCAGTACTTC	CASSPSGSFGEQYF
many	NA	TRBV3-1	TRBJ1-5	TGTGCCAGCAGCCAAGCGAATATCAATCAGCCCCAGCATTTT	CASSQANINQPQHF
NA	TRBD2	TRBV7-7	TRBJ2-1	TGTGCTAGCAGCTTTGGGGGACTAGCGGCCTACAGTGAGCAGTTCTTC	CASSFGGLAAYSEQFF
many	TRBD1	TRBV6-1	TRBJ2-5	TGTGCCAGCAGTGGGCAGGGGGAAGAGACCCAGTACTTC	CASSGQGEETQYF
NA	NA	TRBV5-6	TRBJ2-2	TGTGCCAGCAGCCCGGCGGGACAGCCATCCACCGGGGAGCTGTTTTTT	CASSPAGQPSTGELFF
many	TRBD2	TRBV12-3/TRBV12-4	TRBJ2-7	TGTGCCAGCAGTTTAGGCCCAAGCGGGAGGGCCTCCTACGAGCAGTACTTC	CASSLGPSGRASYEQYF
many	NA	TRBV5-8	TRBJ2-7	TGTGCCAGCAGCTTGGCGGGAACCTCAAGCGAGCAGTACTTC	CASSLAGTSSEQYF
NA	TRBD1	TRBV9	TRBJ1-6	TGTGCCAGCAAACCCGGGACAGAAAATTCACCCCTCCACTTT	CASKPGTENSPLHF
few	NA	TRBV19	TRBJ1-6	TGTGCCAGTAGTAAAGGACCTCCTAGGAGTTCACCCCTCCACTTT	CASSKGPPRSSPLHF
many	NA	TRBV19	TRBJ1-1	TGTGCCACAACCAATGTCCGCACTGAAGCTTTCTTT	CATTNVRTEAFF
many	NA	TRBV28	TRBJ2-7	TGTGCCAGCAGTTTAGCCAGCCCGGACGAGCAGTACTTC	CASSLASPDEQYF
many	NA	TRBV27	TRBJ1-1	TGTGCCAGCAGTTTATCAGACGGAACTGAAGCTTTCTTT	CASSLSDGTEAFF
many	NA	TRBV18	TRBJ2-1	TGTGCCAGCTCACCACGGACTGGAAACAATGAGCAGTTCTTC	CASSPRTGNNEQFF
many	TRBD2	TRBV11-2	TRBJ2-1	TGTGCCAGCAGCTTAGATGCTAGCGGGGCTTACAATGAGCAGTTCTTC	CASSLDASGAYNEQFF
many	TRBD1	TRBV11-1	TRBJ2-7	TGTGCCAGCAGCCCTCGGACAGGTAACTACGAGCAGTACTTC	CASSPRTGNYEQYF
once	TRBD2	TRBV6-2/TRBV6-3	TRBJ2-7	TGTGCCAGCAGAATTAGCGGGAGTATCTCCTACGAGCAGTACTTC	CASRISGSISYEQYF
many	TRBD2	TRBV7-9	TRBJ2-1	TGTGCCAGCAGCCCGGCGGGACTAGGAAAGGGGGATGAGCAGTTCTTC	CASSPAGLGKGDEQFF
few	TRBD1	TRBV4-2	TRBJ1-4	TGTGCCAGCAGCCTCAGGACAGGGTATGAAAAACTGTTTTTT	CASSLRTGYEKLFF
many	NA	TRBV3-1	TRBJ1-5	TGCGCCAGCAGCCAAGCGGGGTTAAATCAGCCCCAGCATTTT	CASSQAGLNQPQHF
many	TRBD1	TRBV20-1	TRBJ2-6	TGCAGTGCTGGGACAGGGACTCCTGGGGCCAACGTCCTGACTTTC	CSAGTGTPGANVLTF
many	TRBD2	TRBV12-3/TRBV12-4	TRBJ2-4	TGTGCCAGCACACTAGCGGGAGGAGGGACCAAAAACATTCAGTACTTC	CASTLAGGGTKNIQYF
many	NA	TRBV7-2	TRBJ2-5	TGTGCCAGCAGCTTAAACTCGGGCGGAGAGACCCAGTACTTC	CASSLNSGGETQYF
many	NA	TRBV18	TRBJ2-2	TGTGCCAGCTCACCCCCGATCGACACCGGGGAGCTGTTTTTT	CASSPPIDTGELFF
many	TRBD2	TRBV2	TRBJ2-3	TGTGCCAGCGGACCTGGACGAGCGGGAGTGGACGCAGATACGCAGTATTTT	CASGPGRAGVDADTQYF
many	TRBD1	TRBV2	TRBJ2-1	TGTGCCAGCAGTAATGTAGGGGGCGATGAGCAGTTCTTC	CASSNVGGDEQFF